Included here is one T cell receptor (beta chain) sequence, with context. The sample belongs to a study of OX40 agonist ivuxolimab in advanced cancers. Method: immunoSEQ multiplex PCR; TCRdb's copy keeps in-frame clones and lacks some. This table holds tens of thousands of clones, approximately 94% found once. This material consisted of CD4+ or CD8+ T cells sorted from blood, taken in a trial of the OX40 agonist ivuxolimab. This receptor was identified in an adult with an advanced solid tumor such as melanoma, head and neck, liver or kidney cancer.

The CDR3 DNA reads as TGTGCCAGTAGTAAGGACAGGAGAAGATCTAACACTGAAGCTTTCTTT. Its protein product is CASSKDRRRSNTEAFF. The chain couples TRBV19 to TRBJ1-1, with 7 bases identical to TRBD1. The CDR3 totals 16 residues. V shed 4 bases, J shed 2 bases, and the junction held 10 bases outside the gene matches. The germline V gene encodes CDR1 LNHDA and CDR2 SQIVND (reference sequence). The variable domain in full, with the rest retrieved from reference TRBV19 and TRBJ1-1, is DGGITQSPKYLFRKEGQNVTLSCEQNLNHDAMYWYRQDPGQGLRLIYYSQIVNDFQKGDIAEGYSVSREKKESFPLTVTSAQKNPTAFYLCASSKDRRRSNTEAFFGQGTRLTVV.